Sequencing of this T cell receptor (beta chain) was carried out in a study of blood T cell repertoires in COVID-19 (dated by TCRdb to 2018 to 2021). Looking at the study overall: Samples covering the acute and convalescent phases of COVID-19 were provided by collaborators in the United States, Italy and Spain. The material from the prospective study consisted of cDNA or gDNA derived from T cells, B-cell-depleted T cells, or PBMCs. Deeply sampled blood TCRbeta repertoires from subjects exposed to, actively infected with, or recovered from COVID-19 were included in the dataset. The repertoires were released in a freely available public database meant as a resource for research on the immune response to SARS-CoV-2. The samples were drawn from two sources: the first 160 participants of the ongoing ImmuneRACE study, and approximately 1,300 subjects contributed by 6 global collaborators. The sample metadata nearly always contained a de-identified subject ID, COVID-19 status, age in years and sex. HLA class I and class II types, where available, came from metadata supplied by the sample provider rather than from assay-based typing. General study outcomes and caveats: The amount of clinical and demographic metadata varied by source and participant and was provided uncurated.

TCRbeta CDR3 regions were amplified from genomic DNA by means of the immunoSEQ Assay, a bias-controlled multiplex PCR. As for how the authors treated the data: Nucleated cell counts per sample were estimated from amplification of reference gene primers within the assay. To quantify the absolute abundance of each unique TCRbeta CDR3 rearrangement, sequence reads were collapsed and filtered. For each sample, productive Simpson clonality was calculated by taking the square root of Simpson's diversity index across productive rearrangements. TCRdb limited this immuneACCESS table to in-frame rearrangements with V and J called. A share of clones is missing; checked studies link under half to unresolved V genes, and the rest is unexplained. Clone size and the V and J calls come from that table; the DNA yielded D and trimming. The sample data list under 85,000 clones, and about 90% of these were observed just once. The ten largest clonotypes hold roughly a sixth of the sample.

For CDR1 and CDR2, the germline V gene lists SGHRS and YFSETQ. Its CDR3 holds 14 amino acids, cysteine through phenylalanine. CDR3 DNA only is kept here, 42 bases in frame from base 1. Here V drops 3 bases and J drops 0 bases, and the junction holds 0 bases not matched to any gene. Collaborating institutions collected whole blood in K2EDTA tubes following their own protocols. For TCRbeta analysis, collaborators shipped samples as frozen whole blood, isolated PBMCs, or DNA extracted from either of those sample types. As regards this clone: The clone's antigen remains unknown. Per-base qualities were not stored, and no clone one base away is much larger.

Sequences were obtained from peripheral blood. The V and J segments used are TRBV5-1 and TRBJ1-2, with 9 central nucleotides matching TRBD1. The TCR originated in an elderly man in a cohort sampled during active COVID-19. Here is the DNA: TGCGCCAGCAGCTGGGACAGGGCTAACTATGGCTACACCTTC. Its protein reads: CASSWDRANYGYTF.